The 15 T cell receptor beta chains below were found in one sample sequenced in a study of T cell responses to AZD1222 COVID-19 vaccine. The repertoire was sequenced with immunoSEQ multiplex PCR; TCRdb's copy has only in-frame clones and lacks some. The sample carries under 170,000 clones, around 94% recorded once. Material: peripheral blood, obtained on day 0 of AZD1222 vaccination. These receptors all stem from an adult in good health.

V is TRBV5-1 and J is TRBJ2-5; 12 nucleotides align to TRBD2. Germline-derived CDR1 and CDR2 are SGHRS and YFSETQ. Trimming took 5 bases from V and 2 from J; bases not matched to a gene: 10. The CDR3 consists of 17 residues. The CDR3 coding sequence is TGCGCCAGCAGTTCGACTAGCGGGAGCTCCCGGCAAGAGACCCAGTACTTC. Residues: CASSSTSGSSRQETQYF. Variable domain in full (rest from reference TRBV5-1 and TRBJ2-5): KAGVTQTPRYLIKTRGQQVTLSCSPISGHRSVSWYQQTPGQGLQFLFEYFSETQRNKGNFPGRFSGRQFSNSRSEMNVSTLELGDSALYLCASSSTSGSSRQETQYFGPGTRLLVL.

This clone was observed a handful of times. CDR3 region: CASSREGLARGDTQYF. DNA for the CDR3: TGTGCCAGCAGCCGCGAAGGACTAGCGCGAGGGGATACGCAGTATTTT. This chain connects TRBV5-4 to TRBJ2-3; TRBD2 agrees at 9 bases. V trimming: 4 bases; J trimming: 6 bases; junction bases outside the gene matches: 12. The CDR3 totals 16 residues. The germline V gene encodes CDR1 SGHNT and CDR2 YYREEE (reference sequence).

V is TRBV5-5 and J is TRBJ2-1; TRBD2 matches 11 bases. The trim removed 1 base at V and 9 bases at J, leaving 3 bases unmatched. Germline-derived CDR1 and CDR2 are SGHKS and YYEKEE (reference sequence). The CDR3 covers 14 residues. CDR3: CASSLTSGSGEQFF. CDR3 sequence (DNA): TGTGCCAGCAGCTTGACTAGCGGGAGCGGTGAGCAGTTCTTC. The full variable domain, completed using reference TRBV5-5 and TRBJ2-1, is DAGVTQSPTHLIKTRGQQVTLRCSPISGHKSVSWYQQVLGQGPQFIFQYYEKEERGRGNFPDRFSARQFPNYSSELNVNALLLGDSALYLCASSLTSGSGEQFFGPGTRLTVL.

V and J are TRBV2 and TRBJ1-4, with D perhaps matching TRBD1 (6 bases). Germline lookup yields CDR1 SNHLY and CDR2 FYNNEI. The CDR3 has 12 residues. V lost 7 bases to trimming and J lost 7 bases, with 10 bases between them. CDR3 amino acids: CASTGEFEKLFF. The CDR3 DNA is TGTGCCAGCACAGGGGAGTTTGAAAAACTGTTTTTT.

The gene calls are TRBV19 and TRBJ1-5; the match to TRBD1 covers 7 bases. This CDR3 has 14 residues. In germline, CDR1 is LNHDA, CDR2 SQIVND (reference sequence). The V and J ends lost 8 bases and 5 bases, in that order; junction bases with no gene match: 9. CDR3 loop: CASEDRWLYQPQHF. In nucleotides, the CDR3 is TGTGCCAGTGAGGACAGGTGGTTGTATCAGCCCCAGCATTTT.

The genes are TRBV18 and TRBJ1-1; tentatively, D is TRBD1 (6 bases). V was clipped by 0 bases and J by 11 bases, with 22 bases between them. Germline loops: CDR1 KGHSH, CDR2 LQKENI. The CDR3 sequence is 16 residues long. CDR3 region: CASSPPWGQLPAGAFF. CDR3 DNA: TGTGCCAGCTCACCACCATGGGGGCAGCTCCCAGCGGGGGCTTTCTTT.

For the CDR3, the DNA is TGTGCCACCAGCAGAGATCTTGGGACAGCAACTAATGAAAAACTGTTTTTT. Its protein product is CATSRDLGTATNEKLFF. The chain couples TRBV15 to TRBJ1-4, with 7 bases identical to TRBD1. With 0 bases clipped from V and 0 bases from J, the junction kept 4 bases outside the gene matches. Per the germline V gene, CDR1 is LNHNV and CDR2 is YYDKDF (reference sequence). The CDR3 is 17 residues long.

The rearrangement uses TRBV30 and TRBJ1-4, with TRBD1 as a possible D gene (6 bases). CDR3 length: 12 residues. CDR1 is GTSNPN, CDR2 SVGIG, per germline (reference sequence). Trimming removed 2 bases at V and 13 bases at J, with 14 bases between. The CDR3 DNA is TGTGCCTGGAGTATTGGGGGCGAGAGACTGTTTTTT. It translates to CAWSIGGERLFF.

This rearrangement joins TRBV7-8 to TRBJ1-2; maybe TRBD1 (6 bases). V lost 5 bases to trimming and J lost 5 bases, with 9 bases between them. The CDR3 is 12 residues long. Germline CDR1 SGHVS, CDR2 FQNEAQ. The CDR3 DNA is TGTGCCAGCAGCGACAGGTCTTATGGCTACACCTTC. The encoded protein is CASSDRSYGYTF. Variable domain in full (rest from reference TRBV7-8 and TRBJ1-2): GAGVSQSPRYKVAKRGQDVALRCDPISGHVSLFWYQQALGQGPEFLTYFQNEAQLDKSGLPSDRFFAERPEGSVSTLKIQRTQQEDSAVYLCASSDRSYGYTFGSGTRLTVV.

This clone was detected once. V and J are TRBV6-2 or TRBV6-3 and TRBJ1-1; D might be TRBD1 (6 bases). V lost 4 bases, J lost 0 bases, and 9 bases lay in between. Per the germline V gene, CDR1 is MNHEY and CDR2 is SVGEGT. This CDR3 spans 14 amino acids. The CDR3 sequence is CASSSQGVNTEAFF. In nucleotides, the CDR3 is TGTGCCAGCAGTTCACAGGGCGTGAACACTGAAGCTTTCTTT.

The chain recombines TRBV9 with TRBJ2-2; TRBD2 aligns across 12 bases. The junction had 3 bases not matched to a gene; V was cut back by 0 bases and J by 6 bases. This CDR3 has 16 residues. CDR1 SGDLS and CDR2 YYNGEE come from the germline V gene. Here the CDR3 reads CASSVAGLAGSGELFF. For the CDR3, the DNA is TGTGCCAGCAGCGTAGCTGGACTAGCGGGATCCGGGGAGCTGTTTTTT.

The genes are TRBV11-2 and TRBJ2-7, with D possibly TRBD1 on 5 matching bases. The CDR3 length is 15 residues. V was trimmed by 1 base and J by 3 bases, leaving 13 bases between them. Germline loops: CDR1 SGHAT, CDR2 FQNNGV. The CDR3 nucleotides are TGTGCCAGCAGCTTAGTAGGAACAGGCCTCTACGAGCAGTACGTC. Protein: CASSLVGTGLYEQYV.

The CDR3 sequence is CASLDSWEQFF. The CDR3 DNA reads as TGTGCCAGCCTAGACTCCTGGGAGCAGTTCTTC. This chain links TRBV12-3 or TRBV12-4 with TRBJ2-1; D is unresolved. This CDR3 is built from 11 residues. Between the trimmed V and J ends, which lost 8 bases and 10 bases, there was a span of 12 bases.

CDR3 region: CASSPYGAGGPPGELFF. CDR3 coding DNA: TGTGCCAGCTCACCCTACGGAGCGGGGGGGCCCCCCGGGGAGCTGTTTTTT. The chain has TRBV18 and TRBJ2-2; 10 nucleotides agree with TRBD2. The CDR3 spans 17 residues. Losses at the gene ends were 3 bases for V and 6 bases for J; bases not matched to a gene: 10. Germline loops: CDR1 KGHSH, CDR2 LQKENI.

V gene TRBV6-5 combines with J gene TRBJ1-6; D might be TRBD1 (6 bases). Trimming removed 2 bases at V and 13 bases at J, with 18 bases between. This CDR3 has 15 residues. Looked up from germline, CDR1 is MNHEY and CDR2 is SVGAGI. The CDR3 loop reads CASSYGSDIQGPLHF. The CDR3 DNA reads TGTGCCAGCAGTTACGGGAGTGACATCCAGGGGCCCCTCCACTTT.